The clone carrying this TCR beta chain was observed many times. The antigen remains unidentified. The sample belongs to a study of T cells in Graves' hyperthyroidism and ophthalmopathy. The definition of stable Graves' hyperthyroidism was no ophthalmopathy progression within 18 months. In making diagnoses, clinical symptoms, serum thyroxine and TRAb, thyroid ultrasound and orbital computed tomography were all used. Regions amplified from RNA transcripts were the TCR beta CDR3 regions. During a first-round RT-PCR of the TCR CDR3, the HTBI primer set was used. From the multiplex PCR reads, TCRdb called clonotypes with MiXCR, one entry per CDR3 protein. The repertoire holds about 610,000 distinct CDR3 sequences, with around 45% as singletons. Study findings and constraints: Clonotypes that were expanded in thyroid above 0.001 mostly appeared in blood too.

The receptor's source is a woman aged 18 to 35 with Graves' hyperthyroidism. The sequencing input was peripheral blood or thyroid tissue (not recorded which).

CDR3 residues: CASSSVAGAYEQYF. CDR3 DNA: TGTGCCAGCAGCTCCGTAGCGGGAGCCTACGAGCAGTACTTC. J is TRBJ2-7 and V is TRBV4-2, with TRBD2 matching over 9 bases. CDR3 length: 14 residues. Germline loops: CDR1 LGHNA, CDR2 YNFKEQ. J gave up 2 bases and V 5 bases, and 4 bases lay outside the gene matches.